The T cell receptor (beta chain) under discussion was sequenced for a study of cytomegalovirus exposure and HLA in healthy donors. 13 Jbeta primers and 60 Vbeta primers were used for the PCR. Clones were read by immunoSEQ multiplex PCR, and TCRdb kept only the in-frame ones, dropping some. The sample contains tens of thousands of clones, 87% of which appear only once. J was trimmed by 2 bases and V by 7 bases; bases with no gene match: 13. The CDR3 sequence is 16 residues long. Germline assignment: CDR1 SGHVS and CDR2 FNYEAQ. J is TRBJ2-5 and V is TRBV7-6; 7 bases match TRBD2. The TCR was taken from a woman between 35 and 50 years old in good health and CMV-seropositive. What was sequenced was PBMCs. The CDR3 reads CASTRWATSAQETQYF. DNA for the CDR3: TGTGCCAGCACCCGATGGGCCACTAGCGCGCAAGAGACCCAGTACTTC.